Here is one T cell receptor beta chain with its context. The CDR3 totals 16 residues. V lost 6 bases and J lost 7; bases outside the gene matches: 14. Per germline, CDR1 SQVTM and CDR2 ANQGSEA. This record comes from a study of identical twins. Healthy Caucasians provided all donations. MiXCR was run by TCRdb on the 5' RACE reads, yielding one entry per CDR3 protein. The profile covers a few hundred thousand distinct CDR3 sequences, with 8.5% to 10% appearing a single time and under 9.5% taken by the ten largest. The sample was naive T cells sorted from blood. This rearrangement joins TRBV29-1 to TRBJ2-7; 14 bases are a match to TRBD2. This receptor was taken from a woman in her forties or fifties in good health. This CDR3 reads CSVETSGRAHLREQYF. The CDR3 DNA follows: TGCAGCGTCGAGACTAGCGGGAGGGCCCATCTTCGGGAGCAGTACTTC.